This TCR beta chain was captured by sequencing in a study of CD8 T cells in ankylosing spondylitis. The CDR3 sequence is 12 residues long. The V gene's germline CDR1 is SQVTM and CDR2 ANQGSEA. Trimming shortened V by 4 bases and J by 4 bases, and 8 bases separated the two germline ends. Making the TCR beta libraries involved quantitative 5'-RACE with molecular barcodes. TCRdb re-called the 5' RACE reads through MiXCR, storing one row per CDR3 protein. The table shows under 250,000 distinct CDR3 sequences, with roughly a tenth occurring only once. Study-level findings and limits: There was a TCR beta motif, made of several highly homologous variants, that appeared characteristic of ankylosing spondylitis blood. Significant enrichment of disease-linked clones was reported in matched ankylosing spondylitis synovial fluid. Both synovial fluid and blood in reactive arthritis had previously been reported to carry some motif variants.

This clonotype was recorded a few times. The target antigen is unknown. The gene calls are TRBV29-1 and TRBJ2-1, with D possibly being TRBD1 (5 bases). The specimen was blood, either unsorted or a sorted T cell fraction (not recorded which). This clonotype originated in a male donor with ankylosing spondylitis or in good health (not recorded which). The CDR3 protein is CSVAAGYNEQFF. The CDR3 DNA is TGCAGCGTTGCGGCAGGGTACAATGAGCAGTTCTTC.